This T cell receptor beta chain comes out of a study of T cells in localized non-small cell lung cancer. This CDR3 spans 14 amino acids. Trimming left V 3 bases short and J 4 bases short, with 13 bases between. Germline assignment: CDR1 MDHEN and CDR2 SYDVKM. A note on this clone: What it binds is unknown.

Study-wide results and limits: Researchers found a median approximately 55 of the top 100 tumor clones in adjacent lung.

TCRdb keeps only in-frame clones here, not all; method: immunoSEQ multiplex PCR. Here the sample spans about 1,700 clones, roughly 30% being singletons. Adjacent lung samples, free of atypia, were obtained at least 2 cm from the tumor margin. This chain joins TRBV28 and TRBJ2-7; perhaps D is TRBD1 or TRBD2 (6 bases each). The sequencing here drew on normal lung tissue next to the tumor, taken before any cancer treatment. The TCR sequence derives from a woman aged 35-75 years with stage III lung adenocarcinoma. CDR3 in DNA: TGTGCCAGCAGTTTCGGAGGGGGATTGTACGAGCAGTACTTC. This translates into CASSFGGGLYEQYF.